This T cell receptor beta chain was sequenced in a study of blood T cell repertoires in COVID-19. Study as a whole: Some COVID-19 samples were acute and others convalescent; all came from the United States, Italy and Spain.

Original handling: Estimates of nucleated cell counts were drawn from the amplification of reference gene primers. The protocol was immunoSEQ multiplex PCR, while the TCRdb copy is restricted to in-frame clones and leaves out a portion. V, J and clone size are those of that table, while D and trimming were read from the DNA. The profile shows about 200,000 clones, around four fifths of them singletons. Seattle's cohort entered during active infection and was followed longitudinally. The CDR3 sequence is 13 residues long. Germline loops: CDR1 SGHNT, CDR2 YYREEE (reference sequence). V lost 6 bases and J lost 6; bases outside the gene matches: 6.

The chain recombines TRBV5-4 with TRBJ2-5, with 9 bases aligning to TRBD1. Sequenced: peripheral blood. The TCR was taken from a man between 60 and 75 years old with COVID-19, enrolled during active disease. The CDR3 DNA reads as TGTGCCAGCACCACAGGGGGCGCGAAGACCCAGTACTTC. Its translation is CASTTGGAKTQYF.